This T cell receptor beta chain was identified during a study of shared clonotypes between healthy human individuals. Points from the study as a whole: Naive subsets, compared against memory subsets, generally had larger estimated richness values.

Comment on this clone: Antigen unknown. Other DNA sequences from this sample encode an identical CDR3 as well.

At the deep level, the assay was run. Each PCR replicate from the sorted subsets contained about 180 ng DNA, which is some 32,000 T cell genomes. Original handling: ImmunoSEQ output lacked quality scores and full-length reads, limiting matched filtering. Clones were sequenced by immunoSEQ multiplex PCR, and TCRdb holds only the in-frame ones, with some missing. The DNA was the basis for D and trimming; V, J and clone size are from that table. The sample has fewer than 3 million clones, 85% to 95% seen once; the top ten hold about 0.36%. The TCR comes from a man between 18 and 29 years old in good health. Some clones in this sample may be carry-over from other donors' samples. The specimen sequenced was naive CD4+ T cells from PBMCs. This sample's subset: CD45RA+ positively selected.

The DNA of the CDR3 is TGCAGTGCTAGAGATAACTACGAGCAGTACTTC. Its translation is CSARDNYEQYF. The chain combines TRBV20-1 with TRBJ2-7; D gene uncertain. The germline gives CDR1 DFQATT, CDR2 SNEGSKA (reference sequence). There are 11 residues in the CDR3. V lost 0 bases and J 3 bases, leaving 3 bases between the germline ends.